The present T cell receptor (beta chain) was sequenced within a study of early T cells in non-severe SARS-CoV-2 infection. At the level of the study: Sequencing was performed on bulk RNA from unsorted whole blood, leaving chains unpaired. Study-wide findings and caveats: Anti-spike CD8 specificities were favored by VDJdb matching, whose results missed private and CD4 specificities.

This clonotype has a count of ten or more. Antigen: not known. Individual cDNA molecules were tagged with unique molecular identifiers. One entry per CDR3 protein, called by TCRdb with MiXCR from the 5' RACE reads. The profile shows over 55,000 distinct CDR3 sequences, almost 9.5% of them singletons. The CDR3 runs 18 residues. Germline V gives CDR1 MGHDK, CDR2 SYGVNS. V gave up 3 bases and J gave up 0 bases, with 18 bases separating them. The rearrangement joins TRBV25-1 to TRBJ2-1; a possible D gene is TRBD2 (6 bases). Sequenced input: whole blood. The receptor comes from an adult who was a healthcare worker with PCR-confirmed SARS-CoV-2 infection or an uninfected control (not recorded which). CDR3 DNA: TGTGCCAGCAGTGACCGCCCCCGGGGGAATGTCTCCTACAATGAGCAGTTCTTC. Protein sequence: CASSDRPRGNVSYNEQFF.